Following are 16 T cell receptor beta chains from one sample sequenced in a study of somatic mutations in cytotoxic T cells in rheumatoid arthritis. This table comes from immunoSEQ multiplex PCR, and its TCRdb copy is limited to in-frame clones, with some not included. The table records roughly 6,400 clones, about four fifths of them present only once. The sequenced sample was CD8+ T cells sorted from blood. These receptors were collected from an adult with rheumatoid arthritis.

The CDR3 spells CASSQGTGTNQPQHF. Here the CDR3 DNA reads TGCGCCAGCAGCCAAGGGACAGGGACCAATCAGCCCCAGCATTTT. This chain uses TRBV5-1 with TRBJ1-5; 9 nucleotides match TRBD1. Germline V gives CDR1 SGHRS, CDR2 YFSETQ. The CDR3 sequence is 15 residues long. V gave up 4 bases and J gave up 3 bases; unmatched junction bases: 5.

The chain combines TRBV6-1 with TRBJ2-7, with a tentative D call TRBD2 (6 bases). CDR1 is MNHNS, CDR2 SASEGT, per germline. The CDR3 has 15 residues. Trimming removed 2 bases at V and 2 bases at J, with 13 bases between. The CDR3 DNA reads TGTGCCAGCAGTGAAATTTCAGGGACTCCCTACGAGCAGTACGTC. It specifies CASSEISGTPYEQYV.

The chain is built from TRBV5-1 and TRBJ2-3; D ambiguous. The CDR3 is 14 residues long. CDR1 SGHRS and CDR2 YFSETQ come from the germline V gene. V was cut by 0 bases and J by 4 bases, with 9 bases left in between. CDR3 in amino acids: CASSLAKISDTQYF. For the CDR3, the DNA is TGCGCCAGCAGCTTGGCCAAAATCTCAGATACGCAGTATTTT.

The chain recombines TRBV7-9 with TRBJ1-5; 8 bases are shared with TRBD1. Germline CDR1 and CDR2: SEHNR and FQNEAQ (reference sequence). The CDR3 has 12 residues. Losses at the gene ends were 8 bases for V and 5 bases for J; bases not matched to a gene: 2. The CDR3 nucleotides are TGTGCCAGCGGACAGGGCGATCAGCCCCAGCATTTT. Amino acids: CASGQGDQPQHF.

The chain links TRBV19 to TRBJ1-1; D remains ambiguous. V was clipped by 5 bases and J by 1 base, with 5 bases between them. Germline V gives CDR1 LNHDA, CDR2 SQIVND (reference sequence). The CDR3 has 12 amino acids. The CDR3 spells CASSPGNTEAFF. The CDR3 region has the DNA TGTGCCAGTAGTCCGGGGAACACTGAAGCTTTCTTT.

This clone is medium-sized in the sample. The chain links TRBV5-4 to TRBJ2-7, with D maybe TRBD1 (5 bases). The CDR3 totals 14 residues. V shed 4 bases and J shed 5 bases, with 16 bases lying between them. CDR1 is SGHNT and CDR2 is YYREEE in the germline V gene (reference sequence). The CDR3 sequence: CASSLPGLTHEQYF. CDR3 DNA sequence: TGTGCCAGCAGCCTACCAGGGCTAACCCACGAGCAGTACTTC.

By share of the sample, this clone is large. CDR3 DNA sequence: TGTGCCAGCAGCTTTCATAACAGGGGGCTGCTTTCACCCCTCCACTTT. The encoded protein is CASSFHNRGLLSPLHF. This chain joins TRBV7-9 and TRBJ1-6, with 9 nucleotides matching TRBD1. V lost 3 bases to trimming and J lost 9 bases; unmatched junction nucleotides: 9. Looked up from germline, CDR1 is SEHNR and CDR2 is FQNEAQ (reference sequence). This CDR3 comprises 16 residues. The entire variable domain, with the rest obtained from reference TRBV7-9 and TRBJ1-6, is as follows: DTGVSQNPRHKITKRGQNVTFRCDPISEHNRLYWYRQTLGQGPEFLTYFQNEAQLEKSRLLSDRFSAERPKGSFSTLEIQRTEQGDSAMYLCASSFHNRGLLSPLHFGNGTRLTVT.

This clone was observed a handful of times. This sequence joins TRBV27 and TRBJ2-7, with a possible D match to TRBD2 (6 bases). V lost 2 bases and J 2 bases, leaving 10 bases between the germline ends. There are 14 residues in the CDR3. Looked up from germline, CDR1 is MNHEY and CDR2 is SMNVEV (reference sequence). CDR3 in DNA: TGTGCCAGCAGTTTAACGGGAGACACCTACGAGCAGTACTTC. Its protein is CASSLTGDTYEQYF.

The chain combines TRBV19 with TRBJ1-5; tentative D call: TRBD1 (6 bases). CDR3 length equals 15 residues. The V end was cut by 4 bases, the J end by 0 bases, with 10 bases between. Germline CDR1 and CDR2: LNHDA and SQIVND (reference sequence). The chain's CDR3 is CASSTGQNSNQPQHF. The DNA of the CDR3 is TGTGCCAGTAGTACCGGACAGAATAGCAATCAGCCCCAGCATTTT.

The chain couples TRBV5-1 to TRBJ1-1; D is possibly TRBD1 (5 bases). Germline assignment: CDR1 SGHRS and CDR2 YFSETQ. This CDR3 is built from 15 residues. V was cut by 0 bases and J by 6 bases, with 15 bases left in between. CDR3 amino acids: CASSLGWGEGAEAFF. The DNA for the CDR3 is TGCGCCAGCAGCTTGGGATGGGGGGAAGGAGCTGAAGCTTTCTTT.

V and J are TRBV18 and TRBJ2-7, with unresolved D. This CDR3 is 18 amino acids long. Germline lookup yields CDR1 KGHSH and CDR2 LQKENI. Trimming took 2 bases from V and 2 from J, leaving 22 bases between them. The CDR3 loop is CASSPYKPTGGLPYEQYF. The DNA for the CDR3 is TGTGCCAGCTCACCATATAAGCCGACGGGCGGTCTGCCCTACGAGCAGTACTTC.

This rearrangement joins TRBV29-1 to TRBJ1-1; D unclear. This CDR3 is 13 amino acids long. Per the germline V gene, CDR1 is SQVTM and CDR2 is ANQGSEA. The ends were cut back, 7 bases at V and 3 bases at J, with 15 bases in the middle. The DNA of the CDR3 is TGCAGCGGCAAAACCTTCGGGGACACTGAAGCTTTCTTT. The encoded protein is CSGKTFGDTEAFF.

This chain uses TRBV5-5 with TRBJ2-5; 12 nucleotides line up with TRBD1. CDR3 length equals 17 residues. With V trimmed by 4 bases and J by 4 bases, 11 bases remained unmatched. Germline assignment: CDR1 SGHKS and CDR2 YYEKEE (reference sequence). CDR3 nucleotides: TGTGCCAGCAGCGTAACGGGACAGGGGGCGCACCCAGAGACCCAGTACTTC. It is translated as CASSVTGQGAHPETQYF.

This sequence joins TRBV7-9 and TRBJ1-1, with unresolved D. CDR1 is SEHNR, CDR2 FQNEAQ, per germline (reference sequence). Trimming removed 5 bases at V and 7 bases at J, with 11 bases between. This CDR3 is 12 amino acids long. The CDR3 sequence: CASSPGTVEAFF. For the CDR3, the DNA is TGTGCCAGCAGCCCCGGAACCGTTGAAGCTTTCTTT.

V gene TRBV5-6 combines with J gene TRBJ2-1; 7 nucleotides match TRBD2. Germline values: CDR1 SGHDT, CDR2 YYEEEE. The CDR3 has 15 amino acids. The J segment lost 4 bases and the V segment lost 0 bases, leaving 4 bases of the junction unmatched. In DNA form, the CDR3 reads TGTGCCAGCAGCTTGGGACTAGCCCAGTACAATGAGCAGTTCTTC. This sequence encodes CASSLGLAQYNEQFF.

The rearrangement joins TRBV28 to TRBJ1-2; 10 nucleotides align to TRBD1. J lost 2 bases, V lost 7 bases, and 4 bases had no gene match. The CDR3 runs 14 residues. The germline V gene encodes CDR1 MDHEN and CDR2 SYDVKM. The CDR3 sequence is CASKGQGLNYGYTF. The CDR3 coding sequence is TGTGCCAGCAAGGGACAGGGGTTAAACTATGGCTACACCTTC.